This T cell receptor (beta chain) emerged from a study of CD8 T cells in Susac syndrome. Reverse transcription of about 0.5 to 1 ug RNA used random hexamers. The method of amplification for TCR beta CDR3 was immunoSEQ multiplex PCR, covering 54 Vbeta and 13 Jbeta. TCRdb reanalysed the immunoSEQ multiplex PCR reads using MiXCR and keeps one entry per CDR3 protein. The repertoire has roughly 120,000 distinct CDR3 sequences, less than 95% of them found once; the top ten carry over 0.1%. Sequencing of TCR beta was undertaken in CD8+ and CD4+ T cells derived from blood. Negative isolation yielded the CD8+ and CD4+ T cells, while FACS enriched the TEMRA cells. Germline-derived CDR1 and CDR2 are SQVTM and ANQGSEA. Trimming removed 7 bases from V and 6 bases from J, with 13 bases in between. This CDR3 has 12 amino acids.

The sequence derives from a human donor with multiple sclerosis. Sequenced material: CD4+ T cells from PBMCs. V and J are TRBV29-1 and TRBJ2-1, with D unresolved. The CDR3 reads CSAESPGNEQFF. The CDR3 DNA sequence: TGCAGCGCCGAGAGTCCAGGCAATGAGCAGTTCTTC.